Below, 23 T cell receptor beta chains from the same sample are listed, as sequenced in a study of T cells of healthy individuals. In TCRdb, the 5' RACE reads were re-called with MiXCR into one record per CDR3 protein. Here the sample spans 60,000 to 70,000 distinct CDR3 sequences, under 20% being singletons. The source of these receptors is a human donor in good health.

This clonotype was counted only a few times. The chain carries TRBV5-1 and TRBJ2-1; D remains unclear. The CDR3 has 15 amino acids. V dropped 0 bases and J dropped 3 bases, with 10 bases sitting between them. Per germline, CDR1 SGHRS and CDR2 YFSETQ. The CDR3 reads CASSLDGGDYNEQFF. The CDR3 coding sequence is TGCGCCAGCAGCTTGGATGGCGGAGACTACAATGAGCAGTTCTTC.

This clonotype appeared many times. The rearrangement joins TRBV6-2 or TRBV6-3 to TRBJ1-1; D unclear. V dropped 5 bases and J dropped 8 bases, with 21 bases sitting between them. Germline values: CDR1 MNHEY, CDR2 SVGEGT. The CDR3 has 15 amino acids. CDR3 bases: TGTGCCAGCAGTAAATATACGGGCCAAAGGGCAGAAGCTTTCTTT. It yields the protein CASSKYTGQRAEAFF.

This clonotype was seen only a few times. V usage is TRBV3-1 and J usage is TRBJ1-2, with a possible D match to TRBD1 (6 bases). Trimming left V 1 base short and J 7 bases short, with 10 bases between. Germline V lookup: CDR1 LGHDT, CDR2 YNNKEL (reference sequence). The CDR3 has 13 residues. This CDR3 is CASSQAGGLGYTF. CDR3 nucleotide sequence: TGTGCCAGCAGCCAAGCTGGGGGGCTTGGCTACACCTTC. The entire variable domain, with the rest obtained from reference TRBV3-1 and TRBJ1-2, is as follows: DTAVSQTPKYLVTQMGNDKSIKCEQNLGHDTMYWYKQDSKKFLKIMFSYNNKELIINETVPNRFSPKSPDKAHLNLHINSLELGDSAVYFCASSQAGGLGYTFGSGTRLTVV.

This clonotype was picked up a small number of times. V usage is TRBV5-6 and J usage is TRBJ2-1, with D unclear. The CDR3 is 11 residues long. The V gene's germline CDR1 is SGHDT and CDR2 YYEEEE. The V end was cut by 2 bases, the J end by 10 bases, with 7 bases between. CDR3 nucleotides: TGTGCCAGCAGCTTTACTGAGGAGCAGTTCTTC. Encoded protein: CASSFTEEQFF.

This clonotype appeared many times. The V gene is TRBV4-1, the J gene TRBJ2-7; D is unresolved. Germline-derived CDR1 and CDR2 are MGHRA and YSYEKL. V was cut by 0 bases and J by 3 bases, with 6 bases left in between. The CDR3 consists of 13 residues. The CDR3 sequence is CASSQEKGYEQYF. The CDR3 DNA reads TGCGCCAGCAGCCAAGAAAAGGGCTACGAGCAGTACTTC.

The chain carries TRBV2 and TRBJ2-1, with 9 bases fitting TRBD1. The CDR3 runs 17 residues. Germline assignment: CDR1 SNHLY and CDR2 FYNNEI. With 8 bases clipped from V and 4 bases from J, the junction kept 15 bases outside the gene matches. The CDR3 sequence is CASSPGTGYPQYNEQFF. CDR3 nucleotides: TGTGCCAGCTCCCCAGGGACAGGGTACCCCCAATACAATGAGCAGTTCTTC.

This clonotype showed up just a few times. The rearrangement uses TRBV7-9 and TRBJ2-5; D perhaps matches TRBD2 (6 bases). The CDR3 contains 16 residues. V was trimmed by 2 bases and J by 5 bases, leaving 18 bases between them. Germline lookup yields CDR1 SEHNR and CDR2 FQNEAQ (reference sequence). The CDR3 DNA reads TGTGCCAGCAGCTTAACACGGGGAGGTTCGGCGGAGACCCAGTACTTC. Amino acid sequence: CASSLTRGGSAETQYF.

The chain is built from TRBV7-2 and TRBJ2-7; 8 nucleotides match TRBD2. This CDR3 has 15 residues. Unmatched junction bases numbered 9, after V lost 3 bases and J lost 5 bases. Germline values: CDR1 SGHTA, CDR2 FQGNSA. The CDR3 reads CASSFGGLAGDEQYF. The CDR3 nucleotides read TGTGCCAGCAGCTTCGGAGGACTAGCTGGCGACGAGCAGTACTTC.

Only a few counts were recorded for this clonotype. This chain joins TRBV7-9 and TRBJ2-7; 9 bases align to TRBD1. The J segment lost 3 bases and the V segment lost 5 bases, leaving 8 bases of the junction unmatched. Germline-derived CDR1 and CDR2 are SEHNR and FQNEAQ (reference sequence). This CDR3 comprises 15 residues. CDR3 in amino acids: CASSKRTGELYEQYF. The CDR3 DNA reads as TGTGCCAGCAGCAAACGGACAGGGGAACTCTACGAGCAGTACTTC.

There are many counts of this clonotype. The rearrangement joins TRBV7-9 to TRBJ2-5; D call uncertain. V was pared by 1 base and J by 5 bases, with 8 bases between. CDR1 is SEHNR and CDR2 is FQNEAQ in the germline V gene (reference sequence). The CDR3 extends over 13 amino acids. The CDR3 sequence: CASSLGVAETQYF. CDR3 nucleotide sequence: TGTGCCAGCAGCTTAGGGGTAGCCGAGACCCAGTACTTC.

This clonotype was detected many times. The CDR3 loop is CASSLAQRSGEQYF. The CDR3 nucleotides are TGTGCCAGCAGCTTAGCGCAGAGGTCTGGCGAGCAGTACTTC. This sequence joins TRBV11-2 and TRBJ2-7; the D is unclear. Trimming stripped 1 base from V and 6 bases from J, with 13 bases between. The CDR3 is 14 residues long. CDR1 is SGHAT and CDR2 is FQNNGV in the germline V gene.

This clonotype was counted only a few times. The J gene is TRBJ2-2, the V gene TRBV11-2, with 8 bases lining up with TRBD2. Germline loops: CDR1 SGHAT, CDR2 FQNNGV. The V gene end was trimmed by 5 bases and the J gene end by 9 bases; junction bases not matched to a gene: 11. This CDR3 spans 15 amino acids. The CDR3 DNA is TGTGCCAGCAGCCAATTTATCGGACTAGCATGGGAGCTGTTTTTT. Translated: CASSQFIGLAWELFF.

A few counts support this clonotype. This chain connects TRBV6-5 to TRBJ2-7, with TRBD1 matching over 9 bases. V lost 0 bases to trimming and J lost 2 bases; unmatched junction nucleotides: 2. Germline CDR1 reads MNHEY; CDR2 reads SVGAGI. The CDR3 runs to 15 residues. CDR3 in amino acids: CASSYSGTGTYEQYF. The CDR3, as DNA: TGTGCCAGCAGTTACTCGGGGACAGGGACCTACGAGCAGTACTTC.

This clonotype was seen a handful of times. This chain links TRBV4-1 with TRBJ1-2; 7 nucleotides align to TRBD1. The CDR3 is made up of 16 amino acids. Germline V gene sequence: CDR1 MGHRA, CDR2 YSYEKL. V gave up 4 bases and J gave up 3 bases; unmatched junction bases: 11. Here the CDR3 reads CASSRNPGQNYYGYTF. The CDR3 coding sequence is TGCGCCAGCAGCCGAAATCCGGGACAGAATTACTATGGCTACACCTTC.

This clonotype was seen repeatedly, ten times or more. The chain links TRBV20-1 to TRBJ1-2; TRBD1 matches 7 bases. V was clipped by 7 bases and J by 3 bases; unmatched bases: 8. Germline CDR1 reads DFQATT; CDR2 reads SNEGSKA (reference sequence). CDR3 length equals 13 residues. The CDR3 sequence is CSVMTGSDYGYTF. CDR3 nucleotide sequence: TGCAGTGTTATGACAGGGAGTGACTATGGCTACACCTTC.

This clonotype was recorded at least ten times. The chain combines TRBV25-1 with TRBJ2-1; TRBD2 matches 8 bases. Germline CDR1 MGHDK, CDR2 SYGVNS. Losses at the gene ends were 6 bases for V and 5 bases for J; bases not matched to a gene: 6. The CDR3 extends over 14 amino acids. The CDR3 loop is CASREAGAHNEQFF. Here the CDR3 DNA reads TGTGCCAGCAGAGAAGCGGGGGCCCACAATGAGCAGTTCTTC. Supplemented by reference TRBV25-1 and TRBJ2-1, the full variable domain reads EADIYQTPRYLVIGTGKKITLECSQTMGHDKMYWYQQDPGMELHLIHYSYGVNSTEKGDLSSESTVSRIRTEHFPLTLESARPSHTSQYLCASREAGAHNEQFFGPGTRLTVL.

This clonotype was detected many times. J is TRBJ1-5 and V is TRBV20-1, with D uncertain. The length of the CDR3 is 14 residues. Germline-derived CDR1 and CDR2 are DFQATT and SNEGSKA (reference sequence). Trimming stripped 6 bases from V and 6 bases from J, with 18 bases between. DNA of the CDR3: TGCAGTGCCGTGCGGGGTGGGATATCTCAGCCCCAGCATTTT. Translated: CSAVRGGISQPQHF.

This clonotype has a count of ten or more. The chain couples TRBV6-4 to TRBJ2-2, with no clear D. Between the trimmed V and J ends, which lost 5 bases and 0 bases, there was a span of 7 bases. This CDR3 has 14 amino acids. The germline CDR1 and CDR2 sequences are MRHNA and SNTAGT. CDR3 coding DNA: TGTGCCAGCAGTCGGGCCCCGAACACCGGGGAGCTGTTTTTT. Its translation is CASSRAPNTGELFF.

Notes on this clonotype: A much larger clone lies one base from this, so it may be a read error. This CDR3 is missing its conserved last phenylalanine or tryptophan, likely due to a read error. This chain links TRBV5-1 with TRBJ2-5; 8 bases are shared with TRBD1. Germline loops: CDR1 SGHRS, CDR2 YFSETQ. CDR3 length: 15 amino acids. Trimming took 5 bases from V and 2 from J; bases not matched to a gene: 8. The CDR3 DNA reads as TGCGCCAGCAGTAGCGGACAGGGCAGTCAAGAGACCCAGTACTTA. Translated, it gives CASSSGQGSQETQYL.

This clonotype was recorded at least ten times. The chain joins TRBV4-1 to TRBJ1-2; no definite D call. The CDR3 has 13 amino acids. The germline V and J ends were trimmed by 0 bases and 6 bases, with 8 bases remaining between them. CDR1 and CDR2 (germline): MGHRA, YSYEKL. The DNA of the CDR3 is TGCGCCAGCAGCCAAGAATTGGGAAATGGCTACACCTTC. It encodes CASSQELGNGYTF.

V gene TRBV20-1 combines with J gene TRBJ1-2, with 7 bases identical to TRBD1. The CDR3 is made up of 14 amino acids. The V gene end was trimmed by 1 base and the J gene end by 5 bases; junction bases not matched to a gene: 7. Germline assignment: CDR1 DFQATT and CDR2 SNEGSKA (reference sequence). CDR3 nucleotide sequence: TGCAGTGCTAGAGTCCCCGGGACAGATTATGGCTACACCTTC. It yields the protein CSARVPGTDYGYTF.

Only a few counts were recorded for this clonotype. CDR3 sequence: CASSFLIANTGELFF. The CDR3 nucleotides read TGCGCCAGCAGCTTCCTTATAGCGAACACCGGGGAGCTGTTTTTT. V is TRBV5-1 and J is TRBJ2-2; D is uncertain. The CDR3 contains 15 residues. Germline CDR1 is SGHRS and CDR2 is YFSETQ. V lost 2 bases and J 0 bases, leaving 8 bases between the germline ends.

The chain joins TRBV4-3 to TRBJ1-2, with 7 bases that match TRBD1. Germline CDR1 LGHNA, CDR2 YSLEER. The CDR3 is 15 amino acids. Trimming removed 0 bases from V and 5 bases from J; junction bases left unmatched: 6. CDR3 bases: TGCGCCAGCAGCCAAGATGGGACAGCATTTTATGGCTACACCTTC. It specifies CASSQDGTAFYGYTF.